One and the same sample provided the 29 T cell receptor beta chains below, sequenced in a study of blood T cell repertoires in COVID-19. The assay was immunoSEQ multiplex PCR, and TCRdb's table has in-frame clones only and misses some. The sample includes some 170,000 clones, 84% of them seen just once. The specimen was PBMCs or T cells enriched from blood (not recorded which). Receptors were obtained from a man in his forties or fifties who had recovered from COVID-19.

V is TRBV5-1 and J is TRBJ1-1, with D possibly matching TRBD1 (6 bases). V gave up 1 base and J gave up 3 bases, with 16 bases separating them. This CDR3 contains 16 residues. Per the germline V gene, CDR1 is SGHRS and CDR2 is YFSETQ. The CDR3 DNA sequence: TGCGCCAGCAGCTTGCCACAGGGACGCGTCGACACTGAAGCTTTCTTT. It codes for CASSLPQGRVDTEAFF.

This chain uses TRBV6-5 with TRBJ1-2; TRBD1 agrees at 10 bases. CDR1 is MNHEY and CDR2 is SVGAGI in the germline V gene. The CDR3 runs 14 residues. V lost 10 bases, J lost 4 bases, and 9 bases stayed unmatched. The CDR3 reads CAILRDRGFYGYTF. CDR3 DNA sequence: TGTGCCATCCTTCGGGACAGGGGCTTCTATGGCTACACCTTC.

The genes are TRBV5-6 and TRBJ1-2; 8 positions agree with TRBD1. Germline V gene data show CDR1 as SGHDT and CDR2 as YYEEEE. The CDR3 loop spans 12 amino acids. The ends lost 2 bases at V and 8 bases at J; junction bases unmatched: 2. CDR3 bases: TGTGCCAGCAGCTTTCGACAGGGGGGCTACACCTTC. Translated, it gives CASSFRQGGYTF. Using reference TRBV5-6 and TRBJ1-2 for the parts outside the CDR3, the full variable domain is DAGVTQSPTHLIKTRGQQVTLRCSPKSGHDTVSWYQQALGQGPQFIFQYYEEEERQRGNFPDRFSGHQFPNYSSELNVNALLLGDSALYLCASSFRQGGYTFGSGTRLTVV.

This clone showed up just a few times. The genes are TRBV29-1 and TRBJ2-7; the D is unclear. The CDR3 runs 15 residues. The V end lost 1 base, the J end lost 0 bases, and 13 bases lay between the germline ends. Germline V lookup: CDR1 SQVTM, CDR2 ANQGSEA. The CDR3 sequence: CSVEGEDNNSYEQYF. Here the CDR3 DNA reads TGCAGCGTTGAAGGCGAAGACAACAACTCCTACGAGCAGTACTTC.

J is TRBJ2-2 and V is TRBV18; 10 nucleotides line up with TRBD1. Germline loops: CDR1 KGHSH, CDR2 LQKENI. J lost 6 bases, V lost 2 bases, and 3 bases had no gene match. CDR3 length equals 15 residues. The CDR3 region is CASSPNGQGAGELFF. CDR3 bases: TGTGCCAGCTCACCAAATGGACAGGGGGCCGGGGAGCTGTTTTTT.

This chain links TRBV30 with TRBJ1-2; TRBD1 aligns across 7 bases. The CDR3 has 14 residues. CDR1 is GTSNPN, CDR2 SVGIG, per germline (reference sequence). The ends lost 7 bases at V and 0 bases at J; junction bases unmatched: 8. The CDR3 coding sequence is TGTGCCTCTACAGGGGCCGGGTCTAACTATGGCTACACCTTC. As protein: CASTGAGSNYGYTF.

This rearrangement joins TRBV30 to TRBJ1-6; perhaps TRBD1 as D (5 bases). CDR3 size: 15 residues. V gave up 1 base and J gave up 9 bases, with 16 bases separating them. Germline CDR1 is GTSNPN and CDR2 is SVGIG (reference sequence). The CDR3 DNA sequence: TGTGCCTGGAGTGCCCAAGGGACGGGAGGTTCACCCCTCCACTTT. This encodes CAWSAQGTGGSPLHF. Full variable domain (rest looked up from reference TRBV30 and TRBJ1-6): SQTIHQWPATLVQPVGSPLSLECTVEGTSNPNLYWYRQAAGRGLQLLFYSVGIGQISSEVPQNLSASRPQDRQFILSSKKLLLSDSGFYLCAWSAQGTGGSPLHFGNGTRLTVT.

The V and J genes are TRBV3-1 (or the pseudogene TRBV3-2) and TRBJ1-5; 8 bases match TRBD1. Germline-derived CDR1 and CDR2 are LGHDT and YNNKEL (reference sequence). The CDR3 covers 15 residues. V shed 4 bases and J 3 bases; nucleotides not matched to a gene: 5. Written as DNA, the CDR3 is TGTGCCAGCAGCCTCGGACAGGGAAACAATCAGCCCCAGCATTTT. Protein sequence: CASSLGQGNNQPQHF.

V gene TRBV5-6 combines with J gene TRBJ2-1, with TRBD1 as a possible D gene (5 bases). The CDR3 length is 12 residues. Germline CDR1 is SGHDT and CDR2 is YYEEEE. V was trimmed by 8 bases and J by 5 bases, leaving 11 bases between them. The CDR3 protein is CASHRFNNEQFF. In DNA, the CDR3 is TGTGCCAGTCACAGGTTCAACAATGAGCAGTTCTTC.

This rearrangement joins TRBV7-6 to TRBJ1-1; no definite D call. Germline loops: CDR1 SGHVS, CDR2 FNYEAQ. This CDR3 comprises 14 residues. Trimming removed 1 base at V and 4 bases at J, with 10 bases between. The CDR3 region is CASSLGGPPTEAFF. In DNA, the CDR3 is TGTGCCAGCAGCTTAGGTGGCCCTCCCACTGAAGCTTTCTTT.

The CDR3 DNA reads as TGTGCCAGTAACCCGGGACAGGGGTACTACGAGCAGTACTTC. The encoded protein is CASNPGQGYYEQYF. This sequence joins TRBV19 and TRBJ2-7, with 10 bases identical to TRBD1. The CDR3 is 14 residues long. V trimming: 7 bases; J trimming: 3 bases; junction bases outside the gene matches: 6. The V gene's germline CDR1 is LNHDA and CDR2 SQIVND (reference sequence).

This chain joins TRBV3-1 (or the pseudogene TRBV3-2) and TRBJ2-3; D is ambiguous. The CDR3 is 11 amino acids. In germline, CDR1 is LGHDT, CDR2 YNNKEL (reference sequence). Deletions cut 2 bases from V and 7 bases from J, with 4 bases between. The CDR3 region is CASSQSNTQYF. In nucleotides, the CDR3 is TGTGCCAGCAGCCAATCAAATACGCAGTATTTT.

This chain connects TRBV7-8 to TRBJ1-5, with D possibly matching TRBD1 (5 bases). Between the trimmed V and J ends, which lost 7 bases and 7 bases, there was a span of 14 bases. The CDR3 is made up of 13 amino acids. Germline CDR1 reads SGHVS; CDR2 reads FQNEAQ. The CDR3: CASTASGGQPQHF. The DNA for the CDR3 is TGTGCCAGCACCGCGAGCGGGGGGCAGCCCCAGCATTTT.

This clone was seen more than once but under ten times. The gene calls are TRBV12-3 or TRBV12-4 and TRBJ1-6; a possible D gene is TRBD1 (5 bases). Trimming took 5 bases from V and 10 from J, leaving 12 bases between them. This CDR3 comprises 13 residues. The DNA for the CDR3 is TGTGCCAGCAGTCGCGGGGGGAAGTCACCCCTCCACTTT. Translating gives CASSRGGKSPLHF.

Concerning this clone: Additional DNA sequences in this sample encode the identical CDR3. This chain links TRBV5-1 with TRBJ1-6; 7 bases are shared with TRBD1. The CDR3 runs 14 residues. With 4 bases clipped from V and 9 bases from J, the junction kept 7 bases outside the gene matches. CDR1 SGHRS and CDR2 YFSETQ come from the germline V gene. The CDR3 DNA reads TGCGCCAGCAGCCTGACAGGGTATGGTTCACCCCTCCACTTT. Its translation: CASSLTGYGSPLHF.

Only a few counts were recorded for this clone. The chain couples TRBV6-5 to TRBJ1-1; possibly TRBD1 for D (5 bases). Trimming shortened V by 0 bases and J by 4 bases, and 12 bases separated the two germline ends. CDR3 length: 15 amino acids. Germline V gene sequence: CDR1 MNHEY, CDR2 SVGAGI. The CDR3 DNA reads TGTGCCAGCAGTTACTCGCAGGGTCGGATCACTGAAGCTTTCTTT. It specifies CASSYSQGRITEAFF.

The chain couples TRBV3-1 (or the pseudogene TRBV3-2) to TRBJ1-1; a weak D match, TRBD1 (5 bases). V dropped 2 bases and J dropped 4 bases, with 11 bases sitting between them. There are 14 residues in the CDR3. Germline V gene lookup returns CDR1 LGHDT and CDR2 YNNKEL (reference sequence). CDR3 sequence: CASSQNPQATEAFF. As DNA, the CDR3 is TGTGCCAGCAGCCAAAATCCACAGGCCACTGAAGCTTTCTTT.

CDR3 amino acids: CASSKYRAAGETQYF. CDR3 nucleotide sequence: TGTGCCAGCAGTAAATACAGGGCCGCCGGCGAGACCCAGTACTTC. The chain has TRBV6-5 and TRBJ2-5, with D perhaps TRBD1 (6 bases). Trimming cost V 5 bases and J 5 bases, with 18 bases left between them. There are 15 residues in the CDR3. Germline V gene data show CDR1 as MNHEY and CDR2 as SVGAGI.

The chain links TRBV2 to TRBJ1-3; D not certain. CDR1 is SNHLY and CDR2 is FYNNEI in the germline V gene. The CDR3 spans 18 residues. V lost 6 bases to trimming and J lost 0 bases, with 21 bases between them. The CDR3 nucleotides are TGTGCCAGCAGGGAGCGTCTCGCGATATTCTTCTCTGGAAACACCATATATTTT. This encodes CASRERLAIFFSGNTIYF.

This chain joins TRBV9 and TRBJ1-5; TRBD1 agrees at 9 bases. Germline lookup yields CDR1 SGDLS and CDR2 YYNGEE. The CDR3 runs 15 residues. V shed 4 bases and J 7 bases; nucleotides not matched to a gene: 9. CDR3 protein: CASSPGGQGGQPQHF. In nucleotides, the CDR3 is TGTGCCAGCAGCCCCGGGGGACAGGGTGGACAGCCCCAGCATTTT.

This chain connects TRBV7-8 to TRBJ2-1; maybe TRBD2 (8 bases). CDR3 length: 15 amino acids. Germline V CDR1 and CDR2: SGHVS, FQNEAQ. V lost 7 bases and J 5 bases, leaving 18 bases between the germline ends. In nucleotides, the CDR3 is TGTGCCAGCACCAGGGGGGTAGCGGGGAACAATGAGCAGTTCTTC. Protein product: CASTRGVAGNNEQFF. Full variable domain (remainder filled in from reference TRBV7-8 and TRBJ2-1): GAGVSQSPRYKVAKRGQDVALRCDPISGHVSLFWYQQALGQGPEFLTYFQNEAQLDKSGLPSDRFFAERPEGSVSTLKIQRTQQEDSAVYLCASTRGVAGNNEQFFGPGTRLTVL.

The chain recombines TRBV18 with TRBJ1-1; 9 bases map to TRBD1. The CDR3 sequence is 17 residues long. With V trimmed by 0 bases and J by 3 bases, 8 bases remained unmatched. Germline loops: CDR1 KGHSH, CDR2 LQKENI. The CDR3 bases are TGTGCCAGCTCACCACCGAGAAACAGGGGGCAATACACTGAAGCTTTCTTT. Residues: CASSPPRNRGQYTEAFF. Supplemented by reference TRBV18 and TRBJ1-1, the full variable domain reads NAGVMQNPRHLVRRRGQEARLRCSPMKGHSHVYWYRQLPEEGLKFMVYLQKENIIDESGMPKERFSAEFPKEGPSILRIQQVVRGDSAAYFCASSPPRNRGQYTEAFFGQGTRLTVV.

This sequence joins TRBV7-8 and TRBJ2-2, with 10 bases matching TRBD2. J was trimmed by 0 bases and V by 2 bases; bases with no gene match: 6. This CDR3 has 18 residues. The germline gives CDR1 SGHVS, CDR2 FQNEAQ. As DNA, the CDR3 is TGTGCCAGCAGCTTATTATCCAGCGGGGGGGCGAACACCGGGGAGCTGTTTTTT. Amino acid sequence: CASSLLSSGGANTGELFF.

The chain links TRBV10-3 to TRBJ2-7; 7 nucleotides agree with TRBD1. The CDR3 runs to 13 residues. Germline-derived CDR1 and CDR2 are ENHRY and SYGVKD. V lost 11 bases to trimming and J lost 2 bases; unmatched junction nucleotides: 9. CDR3 protein: CAASGTEPYEQYF. DNA for the CDR3: TGTGCCGCCTCCGGGACAGAGCCCTACGAGCAGTACTTC.

This clone is a singleton in its sample. This rearrangement joins TRBV6-5 to TRBJ1-2, with TRBD1 as a possible D gene (6 bases). The germline CDR1 and CDR2 sequences are MNHEY and SVGAGI. V was cut by 6 bases and J by 6 bases, with 17 bases left in between. The CDR3 sequence is 14 residues long. CDR3 amino acids: CASSKQVGADGYTF. In nucleotides, the CDR3 is TGTGCCAGCAGCAAACAGGTGGGGGCTGATGGCTACACCTTC.

In regard to this clone: Other DNA variants within this sample encode the same CDR3. The chain uses TRBV18 and TRBJ1-1; D is undetermined. CDR1 and CDR2 (germline): KGHSH, LQKENI. V dropped 2 bases and J dropped 2 bases, with 6 bases sitting between them. This CDR3 is 13 amino acids long. The CDR3 coding sequence is TGTGCCAGCTCACCAACAGTCAACACTGAAGCTTTCTTT. Residues: CASSPTVNTEAFF.

This clone was detected once. The DNA of the CDR3 is TGTGCCAGCAGTGAAGGAAATCTTGCGCGTCCTTACTCCTACGAGCAGTACTTC. Translation: CASSEGNLARPYSYEQYF. This chain connects TRBV6-1 to TRBJ2-7; D ambiguous. The CDR3 spans 18 residues. Germline values: CDR1 MNHNS, CDR2 SASEGT. V was cut by 1 base and J by 0 bases, with 19 bases left in between.

The chain links TRBV27 to TRBJ1-5; TRBD1 matches at 10 bases. The CDR3 is 15 amino acids. J lost 7 bases, V lost 6 bases, and 9 bases had no gene match. CDR1 and CDR2 from the germline V gene are MNHEY and SMNVEV (reference sequence). CDR3 nucleotide sequence: TGTGCCAGCAGCCCACTGACAGGGGGCTTCCAGCCCCAGCATTTT. It translates to CASSPLTGGFQPQHF.

This clone turned up a few times. The rearrangement uses TRBV3-1 (or the pseudogene TRBV3-2) and TRBJ2-2; TRBD1 matches at 7 bases. Germline trimming cut 1 base from V and 1 base from J; bases unmatched to any gene: 3. This CDR3 has 16 amino acids. Germline V gene data show CDR1 as LGHDT and CDR2 as YNNKEL (reference sequence). The CDR3 here is CASSQGWTGNTGELFF. The CDR3 coding sequence is TGTGCCAGCAGCCAAGGCTGGACAGGGAACACCGGGGAGCTGTTTTTT.